Below, one T cell receptor (beta chain) is given with its context. Its antigen is as yet unknown. The entry originates in a study of cytomegalovirus exposure and HLA in healthy donors. Study results and limitations: Among the most significant clusters, several appeared linked to common viral pathogens in a later analysis. The study listed 164 cytomegalovirus-associated TCR beta chains.

It was with 60 Vbeta and 13 Jbeta primers that the PCR ran. Generated by immunoSEQ multiplex PCR, the TCRdb table keeps only in-frame clones and is missing some. The sample lists roughly 150,000 clones; 75% to 90% were seen once. Germline CDR1 SQVTM, CDR2 ANQGSEA. J lost 9 bases, V lost 2 bases, and 6 bases had no gene match. The CDR3 loop spans 12 amino acids. This clonotype originated in a female donor in good health and CMV-seronegative. Sequences were obtained from PBMCs. The J gene is TRBJ1-1, the V gene TRBV29-1, with 7 positions matching TRBD1. The CDR3 DNA reads TGCAGCGTTGAAACAGGGGACGTAAAAGCTTTCTTT. This translates into CSVETGDVKAFF.